The rows below give T cell receptor beta chains drawn from one sample of a study of cytomegalovirus exposure and HLA in healthy donors. Generated by immunoSEQ multiplex PCR, the TCRdb table keeps only in-frame clones and is missing some. The repertoire holds some 200,000 clones, with roughly four fifths as singletons. Sequencing was done on a sample of PBMCs. The receptor source for this set is a woman aged 25 to 39 in good health and CMV-seronegative. Both conserved end residues are part of each CDR3. D genes are given only for firm matches. Clone size is given for some rows only: seen once, a few or many times, or a class if the clone is expanded.

clone_size,d_call,j_call,v_call,cdr3_nt,cdr3_aa
-,TRBD1,TRBJ2-3,TRBV27,TGTGCCAGCAGTTCGACAGGGCGGACAGATACGCAGTATTTT,CASSSTGRTDTQYF
few,TRBD1,TRBJ1-1,TRBV7-9,TGTGCCAGCAGCCCCCGGGACAGGGACACTGAAGCTTTCTTT,CASSPRDRDTEAFF
-,TRBD1,TRBJ1-1,TRBV7-2,TGTGCCAGCAGCCTGGGGGGCAGGGGGGTCACTGAAGCTTTCTTT,CASSLGGRGVTEAFF
-,TRBD2,TRBJ2-3,TRBV7-6,TGTGCCAGCAGCTTTAGATCGGCGACTAGCGGGGGGGCGACAGATACGCAGTATTTT,CASSFRSATSGGATDTQYF
-,-,TRBJ1-1,TRBV5-1,TGCGCCAGCAGCTGGGACATGAACACTGAAGCTTTCTTT,CASSWDMNTEAFF
-,TRBD1,TRBJ2-7,TRBV5-6,TGTGCCAGCACCAGACAGGGCCCCTACGAGCAGTACTTC,CASTRQGPYEQYF
-,TRBD2,TRBJ2-7,TRBV30,TGTGCCTGGAGTCCACCGAAACGACTAGCGGGAGCGAGTGCCTACGAGCAGTACTTC,CAWSPPKRLAGASAYEQYF
-,-,TRBJ1-5,TRBV21-1,TGTGCCAGCAGCAAGGCGACAGGGCGCGCACGGAATCAGCCCCAGCATTTT,CASSKATGRARNQPQHF
-,-,TRBJ2-1,TRBV7-3,TGTGCCAGCAGCCTATCACCTACCCATGAGCAGTTCTTC,CASSLSPTHEQFF
-,-,TRBJ1-1,TRBV19,TGTGCCAGTACATACTCAGGGCTGAACACTGAAGCTTTCTTT,CASTYSGLNTEAFF
-,-,TRBJ2-3,TRBV4-3,TGCGCCAGCAGCCAGGCTCCTAGCGATACGCAGTATTTT,CASSQAPSDTQYF
-,-,TRBJ1-3,TRBV9,TGTGCCAGCAGCGCCCCGGGGGGCCCGTGGGGAAACACCATATATTTT,CASSAPGGPWGNTIYF
-,TRBD1,TRBJ2-2,TRBV19,TGTGCCAGTAGTCGAACAGGGGTTAACACCGGGGAGCTGTTTTTT,CASSRTGVNTGELFF
-,-,TRBJ2-5,TRBV4-1,TGCGCCAGCAGCCTTTATCGGCAGGGTTCAAAGGGAGAGACCCAGTACTTC,CASSLYRQGSKGETQYF
-,TRBD2,TRBJ2-1,TRBV18,TGTGCCAGCTCACAGGCCCCGACTAGCGGGAACAACAATGAGCAGTTCTTC,CASSQAPTSGNNNEQFF
few,-,TRBJ1-5,TRBV28,TGTGCCAGTTATACCTCCCGGGGAGGGCTAAATCAGCCCCAGCATTTT,CASYTSRGGLNQPQHF
-,TRBD2,TRBJ2-7,TRBV5-1,TGCACCAGCAGCTCACAGCCTAGCGGGAGCTCCTACGAGCAGTACTTC,CTSSSQPSGSSYEQYF
once,TRBD1,TRBJ1-1,TRBV27,TGTGCCAGCACCAAACAGGGGTACACTGAAGCTTTCTTT,CASTKQGYTEAFF
-,TRBD1,TRBJ1-1,TRBV9,TGTGCCAGCAGAGCAAATGCGGGACAGGGCAAATACACTGAAGCTTTCTTT,CASRANAGQGKYTEAFF
few,TRBD1,TRBJ2-2,TRBV5-4,TGTGCCAGCAGCCGGGGACAGTCCACCGGGGAGCTGTTTTTT,CASSRGQSTGELFF
-,-,TRBJ2-5,TRBV10-3,TGTGCCATCAGTGAGTGGGCTGAGACCCAGTACTTC,CAISEWAETQYF
-,TRBD2,TRBJ2-2,TRBV5-4,TGTGCCAGCAGCTTGGAGCTAGCGGCCTACACCGGGGAGCTGTTTTTT,CASSLELAAYTGELFF
-,-,TRBJ1-1,TRBV6-5,TGTGCCAGCAGTGACTCTCAGGGGAACACTGAAGCTTTCTTT,CASSDSQGNTEAFF
-,TRBD2,TRBJ2-1,TRBV2,TGTGCCAGCAGGGAAACTAGCGGGACGGCCTACAATGAGCAGTTCTTC,CASRETSGTAYNEQFF
few,-,TRBJ2-2,TRBV5-1,TGCGCCAGCAGCTGGCAGGGGCAGCATAACACCGGGGAGCTGTTTTTT,CASSWQGQHNTGELFF
-,-,TRBJ1-2,TRBV9,TGTGCCAGCAGCGCGGGGGGGGGTTTCTTCTATGGCTACACCTTC,CASSAGGGFFYGYTF
-,-,TRBJ2-5,TRBV5-5,TGTGCCAGCAGCCAAGGTCAGGGGCGACAAGAGACCCAGTACTTC,CASSQGQGRQETQYF
-,-,TRBJ1-6,TRBV7-7,TGTGCCAGCAGCTCCCTTACCGGGTCTTATAATTCACCCCTCCACTTT,CASSSLTGSYNSPLHF
-,-,TRBJ1-3,TRBV7-2,TGTGCCAGCAGCCCGCAGGGCTCTGGAAACACCATATATTTT,CASSPQGSGNTIYF
once,-,TRBJ2-1,TRBV12-2,TGTGCAAGTCGCTTGGGACTAGCGGGACGGACACGATGGGAGCAGTTCTTC,CASRLGLAGRTRWEQFF
-,TRBD1,TRBJ2-1,TRBV5-1,TGCGCCAGCAGCTTGGCACCCAGCCGGACAGGATATAATGAGCAGTTCTTC,CASSLAPSRTGYNEQFF
once,-,TRBJ1-1,TRBV6-5,TGTGCCAGCAGACCCACGGGGAACACTGAAGCTTTCTTT,CASRPTGNTEAFF
few,-,TRBJ2-6,TRBV4-3,TGCGCCAGCAGCCAAGATCACAGACCCTCTGGGGCCAACGGCCTGACTTTC,CASSQDHRPSGANGLTF
-,-,TRBJ1-5,TRBV19,TGTGCCAGTAGTATTAAGATGGGGTCCAGGGTGTCAGATCAGCCCCAGCATTTT,CASSIKMGSRVSDQPQHF
once,-,TRBJ2-1,TRBV7-2,TGTGCCAGCAGCCGTGCCGGGATAAACAATGAGCAGTTCTTC,CASSRAGINNEQFF
few,-,TRBJ1-2,TRBV6-1,TGTGCCAGCAGTGAGGACAGCTATGGCTACACCTTC,CASSEDSYGYTF
-,-,TRBJ2-7,TRBV5-6,TGTGCCAGCAGCCACATGTCCACCGAATCCTACGAGCAGTACTTC,CASSHMSTESYEQYF
once,TRBD2,TRBJ2-1,TRBV5-6,TGTGCCAGCAGCTTGGCCGTTGCGGGGGAATCCTACAATGAGCAGTTCTTC,CASSLAVAGESYNEQFF
once,TRBD1,TRBJ2-7,TRBV28,TGTGCCAGCAGCCCTAAAATCGGGACAGGGGGATACGAGCAGTACTTC,CASSPKIGTGGYEQYF
-,TRBD1,TRBJ1-2,TRBV4-1,TGCGCCAGCAGCCTCCCCGCCGACAGGGGGTGGGATGGCTACACCTTC,CASSLPADRGWDGYTF
-,TRBD1,TRBJ2-7,TRBV7-9,TGTGCCAGCAGCTTAAGTCGGGACAGGTACGAGCAGTACTTC,CASSLSRDRYEQYF
-,TRBD1,TRBJ1-5,TRBV7-4,TGTGCCAGCAGCCAGAGGGAGACAGGGGCGACATATAGCAATCAGCCCCAGCATTTT,CASSQRETGATYSNQPQHF
-,-,TRBJ1-4,TRBV15,TGTGCCACCAGCAGAGATCCAGGGGCCACTAATGAAAAACTGTTTTTT,CATSRDPGATNEKLFF
-,TRBD1,TRBJ2-2,TRBV7-9,TGTTCCAGCCGGGGGCCGACAGGGGTCTTCCACACCGGGGAGCTGTTTTTT,CSSRGPTGVFHTGELFF
-,TRBD1,TRBJ2-5,TRBV7-2,TGTGCCAGCAGCCCCGGGACAGGGGGCGAGACCCAGTACTTC,CASSPGTGGETQYF
-,-,TRBJ1-2,TRBV25-1,TGTGCCACCAGTCTGGGGGCTGGCTACACCTTC,CATSLGAGYTF
-,-,TRBJ2-5,TRBV21-1,TGTGCCAGCAGCAAAGAACAGGGTAGGGTAGAGACCCAGTACTTC,CASSKEQGRVETQYF
-,TRBD1,TRBJ2-5,TRBV19,TGTGCCAGTAGTACCAACAGGGGTGAGACCCAGTACTTC,CASSTNRGETQYF
-,-,TRBJ2-3,TRBV29-1,TGCAGCGTTGAATCAGGCACAGATACGCAGTATTTT,CSVESGTDTQYF
few,TRBD2,TRBJ2-1,TRBV5-1,TGCGCCAGCAGCACCGGGACTAGCGGGTACAATGAGCAGTTCTTC,CASSTGTSGYNEQFF
few,-,TRBJ1-5,TRBV10-2,TGCGCCAGCAGCCCCCTCTCAGGAGGAAGCAATCAGCCCCAGCATTTT,CASSPLSGGSNQPQHF
-,TRBD1,TRBJ1-5,TRBV6-1,TGTGCCAGCAGAGGGGGCGGTAGCAATCAGCCCCAGCATTTT,CASRGGGSNQPQHF
few,-,TRBJ2-2,TRBV5-4,TGTGCCAGCAGCTTGGTTACACAAGCGAACACCGGGGAGCTGTTTTTT,CASSLVTQANTGELFF
-,-,TRBJ2-5,TRBV7-7,TGTGCTAGCAGCACACAGGGCTGGGAGACCCAGTACTTC,CASSTQGWETQYF
-,TRBD1,TRBJ2-1,TRBV6-6,TGTGCCAGCAGTTACTCCGGGACAGGGGGCAAGGGTGAGCAGTTCTTC,CASSYSGTGGKGEQFF
-,-,TRBJ2-7,TRBV10-3,TGTGCCATCAGCCCAGGGGAGACCTACGAGCAGTACTTC,CAISPGETYEQYF